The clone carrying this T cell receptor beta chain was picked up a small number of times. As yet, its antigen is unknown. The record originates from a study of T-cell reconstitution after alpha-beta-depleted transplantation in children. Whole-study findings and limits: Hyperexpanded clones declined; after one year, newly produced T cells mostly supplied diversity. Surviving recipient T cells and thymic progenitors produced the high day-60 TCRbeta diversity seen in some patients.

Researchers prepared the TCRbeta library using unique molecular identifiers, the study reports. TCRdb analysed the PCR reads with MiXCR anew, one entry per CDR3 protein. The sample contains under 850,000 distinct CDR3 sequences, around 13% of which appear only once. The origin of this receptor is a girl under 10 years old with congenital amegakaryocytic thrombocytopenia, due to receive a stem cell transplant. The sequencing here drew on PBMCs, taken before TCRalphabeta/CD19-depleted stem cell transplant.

CDR3 in DNA: TGCGCCAGCAGCCGGAACGACAGGGCCCCCTACGAGCAGTACTTC. This codes for CASSRNDRAPYEQYF. This sequence joins TRBV4-1 and TRBJ2-7, with 7 bases matching TRBD1. CDR3 size: 15 residues. The junction had 8 bases not matched to a gene; V was cut back by 4 bases and J by 2 bases. The germline V gene has CDR1 MGHRA and CDR2 YSYEKL.